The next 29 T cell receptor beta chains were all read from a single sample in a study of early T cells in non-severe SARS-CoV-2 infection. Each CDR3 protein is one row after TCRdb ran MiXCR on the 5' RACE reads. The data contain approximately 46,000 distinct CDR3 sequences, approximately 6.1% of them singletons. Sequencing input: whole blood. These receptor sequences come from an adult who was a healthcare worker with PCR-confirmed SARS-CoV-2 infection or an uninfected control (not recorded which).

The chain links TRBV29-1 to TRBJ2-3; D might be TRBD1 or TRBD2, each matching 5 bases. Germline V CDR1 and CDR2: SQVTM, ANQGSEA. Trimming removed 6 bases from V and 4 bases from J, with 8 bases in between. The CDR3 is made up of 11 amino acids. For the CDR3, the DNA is TGCAGCGTGGGGGTGGCAGATACGCAGTATTTT. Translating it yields CSVGVADTQYF.

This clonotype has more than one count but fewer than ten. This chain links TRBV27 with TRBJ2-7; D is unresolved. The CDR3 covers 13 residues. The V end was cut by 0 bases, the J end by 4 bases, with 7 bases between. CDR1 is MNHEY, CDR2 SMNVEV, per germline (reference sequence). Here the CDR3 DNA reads TGTGCCAGCAGTTTATCCCCGAGGTACGAGCAGTACTTC. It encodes CASSLSPRYEQYF.

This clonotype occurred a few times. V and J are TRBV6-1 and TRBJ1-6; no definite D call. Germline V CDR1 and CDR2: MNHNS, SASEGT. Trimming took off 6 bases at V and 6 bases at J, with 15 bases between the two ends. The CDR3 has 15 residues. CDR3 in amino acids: CASSARVYGNSPLHF. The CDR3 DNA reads TGTGCCAGCAGCGCAAGGGTTTACGGTAATTCACCCCTCCACTTT.

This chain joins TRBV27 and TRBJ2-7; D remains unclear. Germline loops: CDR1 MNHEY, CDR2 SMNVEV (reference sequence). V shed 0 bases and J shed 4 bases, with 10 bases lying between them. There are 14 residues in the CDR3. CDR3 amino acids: CASSLSRASYEQYF. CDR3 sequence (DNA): TGTGCCAGCAGTTTATCGAGAGCTAGTTACGAGCAGTACTTC.

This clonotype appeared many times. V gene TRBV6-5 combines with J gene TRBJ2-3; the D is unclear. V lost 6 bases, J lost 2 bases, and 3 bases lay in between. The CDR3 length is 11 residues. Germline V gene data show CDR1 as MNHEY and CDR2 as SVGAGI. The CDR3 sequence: CASSDTDTQYF. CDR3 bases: TGTGCCAGCAGCGACACAGATACGCAGTATTTT.

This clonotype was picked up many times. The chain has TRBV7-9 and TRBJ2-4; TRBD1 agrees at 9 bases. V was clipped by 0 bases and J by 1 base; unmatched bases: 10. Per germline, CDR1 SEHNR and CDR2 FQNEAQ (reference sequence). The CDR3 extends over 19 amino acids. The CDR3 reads CASSLASIRDRVAKNIQYF. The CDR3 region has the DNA TGTGCCAGCAGCTTAGCGTCCATCCGGGACAGGGTGGCCAAAAACATTCAGTACTTC.

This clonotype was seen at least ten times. CDR3 DNA sequence: TGCGCCAGCAGCCAAGATCGGAATTCACCCCTCCACTTT. It is translated as CASSQDRNSPLHF. J is TRBJ1-6 and V is TRBV4-3, with no clear D. V lost 0 bases to trimming and J lost 7 bases, with 4 bases between them. Looked up from germline, CDR1 is LGHNA and CDR2 is YSLEER. The CDR3 has 13 residues.

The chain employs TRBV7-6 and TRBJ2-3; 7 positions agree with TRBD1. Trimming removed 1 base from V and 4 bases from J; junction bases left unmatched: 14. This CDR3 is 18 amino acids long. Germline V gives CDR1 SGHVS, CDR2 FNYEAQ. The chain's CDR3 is CASSLEALAGGLADTQYF. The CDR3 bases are TGTGCCAGCAGCTTAGAGGCCCTAGCAGGGGGATTGGCAGATACGCAGTATTTT.

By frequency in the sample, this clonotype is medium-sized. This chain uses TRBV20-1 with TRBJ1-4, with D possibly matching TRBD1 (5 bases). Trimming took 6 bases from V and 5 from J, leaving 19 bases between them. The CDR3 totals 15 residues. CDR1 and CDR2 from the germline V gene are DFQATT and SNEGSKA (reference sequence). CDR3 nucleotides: TGCAGTGCCCCACTGGCTGGGGACTTGAATGAAAAACTGTTTTTT. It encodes CSAPLAGDLNEKLFF.

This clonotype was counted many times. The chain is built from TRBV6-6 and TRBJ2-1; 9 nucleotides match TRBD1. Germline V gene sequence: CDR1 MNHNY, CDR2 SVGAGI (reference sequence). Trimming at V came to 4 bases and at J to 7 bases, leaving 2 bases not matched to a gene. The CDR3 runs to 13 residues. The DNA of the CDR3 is TGTGCCAGCAGTTCCGACAGGGGGAATGAGCAGTTCTTC. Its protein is CASSSDRGNEQFF.

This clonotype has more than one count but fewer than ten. The DNA for the CDR3 is TGTGCCAGCAGTTTCAGGATTGGAAACACCATATATTTT. As protein: CASSFRIGNTIYF. The chain recombines TRBV12-3 or TRBV12-4 with TRBJ1-3; D gene uncertain. V lost 3 bases, J lost 3 bases, and 6 bases lay in between. The CDR3 is made up of 13 amino acids.

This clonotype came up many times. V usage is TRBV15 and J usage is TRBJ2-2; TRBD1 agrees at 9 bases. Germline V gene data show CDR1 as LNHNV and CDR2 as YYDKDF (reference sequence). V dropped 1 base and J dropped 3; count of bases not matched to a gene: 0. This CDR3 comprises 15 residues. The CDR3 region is CATSRGTGDTGELFF. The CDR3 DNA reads TGTGCCACCAGCAGAGGGACAGGGGACACCGGGGAGCTGTTTTTT.

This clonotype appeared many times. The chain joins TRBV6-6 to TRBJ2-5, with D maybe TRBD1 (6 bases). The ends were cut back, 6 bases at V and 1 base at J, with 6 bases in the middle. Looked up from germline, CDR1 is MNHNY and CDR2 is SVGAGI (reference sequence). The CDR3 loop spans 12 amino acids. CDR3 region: CASRDSQETQYF. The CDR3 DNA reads TGTGCCAGCAGGGACAGCCAAGAGACCCAGTACTTC.

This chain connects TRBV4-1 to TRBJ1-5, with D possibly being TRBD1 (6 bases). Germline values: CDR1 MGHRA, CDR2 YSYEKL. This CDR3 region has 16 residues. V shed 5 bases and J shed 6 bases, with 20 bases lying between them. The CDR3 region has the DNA TGCGCCAGCAGCTTAGGGGGGTCGCAGGGGCTTCAGCCCCAGCATTTT. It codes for CASSLGGSQGLQPQHF.

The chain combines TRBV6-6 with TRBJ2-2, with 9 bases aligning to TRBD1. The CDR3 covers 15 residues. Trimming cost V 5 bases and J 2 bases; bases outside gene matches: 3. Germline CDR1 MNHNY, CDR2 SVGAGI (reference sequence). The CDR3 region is CASSPTGGNTGELFF. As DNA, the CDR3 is TGTGCCAGCAGTCCAACAGGGGGCAACACCGGGGAGCTGTTTTTT.

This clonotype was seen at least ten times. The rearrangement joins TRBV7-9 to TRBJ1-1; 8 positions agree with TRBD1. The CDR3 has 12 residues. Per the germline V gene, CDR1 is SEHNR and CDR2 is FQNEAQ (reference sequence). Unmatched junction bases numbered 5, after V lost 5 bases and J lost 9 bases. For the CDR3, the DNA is TGTGCCAGCAGCCAGGACAGGGCTAAAGCTTTCTTT. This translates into CASSQDRAKAFF.

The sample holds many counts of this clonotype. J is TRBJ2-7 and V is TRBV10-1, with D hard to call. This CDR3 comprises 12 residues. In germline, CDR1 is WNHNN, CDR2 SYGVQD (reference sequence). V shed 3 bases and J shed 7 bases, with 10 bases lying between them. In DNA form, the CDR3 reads TGCGCCAGCAGTGATAACGGGTATGAGCAGTACTTC. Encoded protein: CASSDNGYEQYF.

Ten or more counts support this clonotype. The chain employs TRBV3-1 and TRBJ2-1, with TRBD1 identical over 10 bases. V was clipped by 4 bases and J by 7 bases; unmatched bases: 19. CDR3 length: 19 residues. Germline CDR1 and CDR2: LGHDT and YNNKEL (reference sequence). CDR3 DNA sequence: TGTGCCAGCAGCCCAACCGGGACAGGGGACATGTACATGGGGAATGAGCAGTTCTTC. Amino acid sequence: CASSPTGTGDMYMGNEQFF.

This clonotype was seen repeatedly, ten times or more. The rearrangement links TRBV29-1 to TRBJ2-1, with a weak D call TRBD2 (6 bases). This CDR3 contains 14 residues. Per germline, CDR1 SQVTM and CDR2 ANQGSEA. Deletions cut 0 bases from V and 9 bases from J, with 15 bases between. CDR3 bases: TGCAGCGTTGAAGATTGGGAGGAGGGTTTTGAGCAGTTCTTC. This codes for CSVEDWEEGFEQFF.

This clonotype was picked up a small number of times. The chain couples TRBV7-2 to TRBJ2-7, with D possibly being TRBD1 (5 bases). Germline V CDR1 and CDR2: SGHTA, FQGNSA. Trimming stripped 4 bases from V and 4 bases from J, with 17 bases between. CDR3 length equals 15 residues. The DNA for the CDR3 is TGTGCCAGCAGCTCGTCTAGGGCAGGGCCTTACGAGCAGTACTTC. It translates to CASSSSRAGPYEQYF.

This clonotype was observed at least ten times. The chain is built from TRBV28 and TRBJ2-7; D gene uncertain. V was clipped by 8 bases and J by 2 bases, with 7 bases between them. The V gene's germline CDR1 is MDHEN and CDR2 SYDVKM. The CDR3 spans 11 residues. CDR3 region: CASGLTYEQYF. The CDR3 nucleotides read TGTGCCAGCGGTCTAACCTACGAGCAGTACTTC.

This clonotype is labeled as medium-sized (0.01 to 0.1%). The CDR3 nucleotides are TGCAGTGCGGAGATTGAGCTAGCCAAAAACATTCAGTACTTC. Its protein product is CSAEIELAKNIQYF. This chain connects TRBV20-1 to TRBJ2-4; no definite D call. Germline V gives CDR1 DFQATT, CDR2 SNEGSKA (reference sequence). This CDR3 is 14 amino acids long. V shed 6 bases and J shed 0 bases, with 12 bases lying between them.

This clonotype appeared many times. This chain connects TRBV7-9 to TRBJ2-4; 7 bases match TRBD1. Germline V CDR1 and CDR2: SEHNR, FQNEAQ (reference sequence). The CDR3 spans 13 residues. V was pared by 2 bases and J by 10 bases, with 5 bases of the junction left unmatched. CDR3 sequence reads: CASSLSPGGIQYF. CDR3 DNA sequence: TGTGCCAGCAGCTTAAGTCCAGGGGGAATTCAGTACTTC.

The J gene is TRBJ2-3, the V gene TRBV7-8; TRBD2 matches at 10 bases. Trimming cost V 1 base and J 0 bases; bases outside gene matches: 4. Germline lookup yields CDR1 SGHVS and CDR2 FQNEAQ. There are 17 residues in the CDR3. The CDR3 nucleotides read TGTGCCAGCAGCTTAGGACTAGCGGGTCCTAGCACAGATACGCAGTATTTT. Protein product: CASSLGLAGPSTDTQYF.

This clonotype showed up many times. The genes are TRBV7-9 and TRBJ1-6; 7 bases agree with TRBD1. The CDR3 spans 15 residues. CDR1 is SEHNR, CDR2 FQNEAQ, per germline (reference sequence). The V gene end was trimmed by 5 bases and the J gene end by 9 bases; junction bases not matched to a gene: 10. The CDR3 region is CASSRAQTGTSPLHF. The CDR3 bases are TGTGCCAGCAGCCGCGCGCAGACAGGGACTTCACCCCTCCACTTT. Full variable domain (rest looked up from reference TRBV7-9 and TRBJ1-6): DTGVSQNPRHKITKRGQNVTFRCDPISEHNRLYWYRQTLGQGPEFLTYFQNEAQLEKSRLLSDRFSAERPKGSFSTLEIQRTEQGDSAMYLCASSRAQTGTSPLHFGNGTRLTVT.

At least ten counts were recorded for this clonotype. The CDR3 region is CASSLVRDTEAFF. The DNA of the CDR3 is TGCGCCAGCAGCTTGGTCAGGGACACTGAAGCTTTCTTT. V and J are TRBV5-1 and TRBJ1-1; tentative D call: TRBD1 (5 bases). Germline CDR1 is SGHRS and CDR2 is YFSETQ. This CDR3 comprises 13 residues. V lost 0 bases, J lost 3 bases, and 6 bases lay in between.

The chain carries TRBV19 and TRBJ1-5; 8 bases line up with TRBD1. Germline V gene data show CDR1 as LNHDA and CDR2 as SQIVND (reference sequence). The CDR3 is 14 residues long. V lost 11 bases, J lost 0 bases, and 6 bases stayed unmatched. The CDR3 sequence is CACWDRSSNQPQHF. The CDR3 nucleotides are TGTGCCTGCTGGGACAGGAGTAGCAATCAGCCCCAGCATTTT.

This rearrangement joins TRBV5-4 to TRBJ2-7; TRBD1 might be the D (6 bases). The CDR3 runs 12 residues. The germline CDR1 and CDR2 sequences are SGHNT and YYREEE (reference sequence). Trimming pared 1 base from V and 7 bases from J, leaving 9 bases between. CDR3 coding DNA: TGTGCCAGCAGCTTGACAGGGAGAGAGCAGTACTTC. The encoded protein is CASSLTGREQYF.

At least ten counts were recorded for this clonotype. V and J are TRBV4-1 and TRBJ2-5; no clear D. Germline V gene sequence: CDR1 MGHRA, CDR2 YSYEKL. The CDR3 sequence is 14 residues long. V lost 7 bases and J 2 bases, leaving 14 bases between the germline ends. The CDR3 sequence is CASTQRPVQETQYF. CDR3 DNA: TGCGCCAGCACGCAACGACCAGTACAAGAGACCCAGTACTTC.